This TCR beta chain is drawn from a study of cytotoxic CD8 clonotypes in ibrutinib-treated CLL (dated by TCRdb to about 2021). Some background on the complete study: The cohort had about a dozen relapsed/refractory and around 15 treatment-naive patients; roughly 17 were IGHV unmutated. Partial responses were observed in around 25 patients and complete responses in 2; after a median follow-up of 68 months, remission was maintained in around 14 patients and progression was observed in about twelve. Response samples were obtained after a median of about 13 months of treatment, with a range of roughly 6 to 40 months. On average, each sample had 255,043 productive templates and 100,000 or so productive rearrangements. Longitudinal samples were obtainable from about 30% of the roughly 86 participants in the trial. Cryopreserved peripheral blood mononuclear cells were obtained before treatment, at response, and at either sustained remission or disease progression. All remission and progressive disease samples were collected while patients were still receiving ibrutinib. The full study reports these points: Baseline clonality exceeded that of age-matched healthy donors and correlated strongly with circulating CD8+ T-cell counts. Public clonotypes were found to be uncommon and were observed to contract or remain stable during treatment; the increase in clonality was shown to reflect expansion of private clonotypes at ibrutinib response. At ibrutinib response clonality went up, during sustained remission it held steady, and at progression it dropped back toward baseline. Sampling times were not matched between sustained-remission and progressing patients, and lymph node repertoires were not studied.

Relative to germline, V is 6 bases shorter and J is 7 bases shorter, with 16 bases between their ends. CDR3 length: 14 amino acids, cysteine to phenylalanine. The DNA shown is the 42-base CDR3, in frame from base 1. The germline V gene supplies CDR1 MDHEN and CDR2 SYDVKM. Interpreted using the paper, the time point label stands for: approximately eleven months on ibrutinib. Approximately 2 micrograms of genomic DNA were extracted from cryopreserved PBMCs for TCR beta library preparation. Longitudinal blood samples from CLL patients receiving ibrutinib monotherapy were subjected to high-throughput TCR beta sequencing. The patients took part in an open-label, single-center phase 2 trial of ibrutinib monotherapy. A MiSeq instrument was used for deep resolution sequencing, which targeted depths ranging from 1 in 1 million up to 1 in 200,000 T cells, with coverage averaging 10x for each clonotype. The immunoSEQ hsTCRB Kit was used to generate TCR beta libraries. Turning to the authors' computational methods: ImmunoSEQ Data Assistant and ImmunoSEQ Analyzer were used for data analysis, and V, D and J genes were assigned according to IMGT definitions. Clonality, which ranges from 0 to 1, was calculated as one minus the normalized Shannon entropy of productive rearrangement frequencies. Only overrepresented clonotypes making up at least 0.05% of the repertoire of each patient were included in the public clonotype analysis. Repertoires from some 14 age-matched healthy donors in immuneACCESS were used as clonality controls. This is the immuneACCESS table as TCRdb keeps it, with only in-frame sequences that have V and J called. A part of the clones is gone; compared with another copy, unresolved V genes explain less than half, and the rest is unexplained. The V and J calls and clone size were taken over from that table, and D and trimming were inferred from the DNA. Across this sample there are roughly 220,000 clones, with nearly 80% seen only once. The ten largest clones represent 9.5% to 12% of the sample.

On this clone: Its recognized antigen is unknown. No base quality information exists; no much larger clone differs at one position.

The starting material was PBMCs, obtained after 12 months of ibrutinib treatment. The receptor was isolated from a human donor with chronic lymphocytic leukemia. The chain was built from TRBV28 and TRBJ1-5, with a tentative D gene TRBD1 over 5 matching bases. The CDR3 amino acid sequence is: CASSGRASLQPQHF. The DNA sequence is TGTGCCAGCAGCGGCAGGGCCTCCCTCCAGCCCCAGCATTTT. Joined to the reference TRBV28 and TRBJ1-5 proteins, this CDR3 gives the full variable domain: DVKVTQSSRYLVKRTGEKVFLECVQDMDHENMFWYRQDPGLGLRLIYFSYDVKMKEKGDIPEGYSVSREKKERFSLILESASTNQTSMYLCASSGRASLQPQHFGDGTRLSIL.